This T cell receptor beta chain originates from a study of CD8 T cells in Susac syndrome. Study context: Patients with Susac syndrome were therapy-naive, on corticosteroids, or on intravenous immunoglobulin alone at blood draw.

On this clonotype: What it recognizes is unknown.

Findings of the study overall: The CD4+ T cell repertoires, which came from Susac syndrome patients, showed no sign of clonal expansion.

This CDR3 has 15 residues. Germline loops: CDR1 MGHDK, CDR2 SYGVNS. V shed 10 bases and J shed 2 bases, with 17 bases lying between them. Reverse transcription of 0.5 to 1 ug RNA was performed with random hexamers. It was immunoSEQ multiplex PCR that amplified TCR beta CDR3 across 54 Vbeta and 13 Jbeta. TCRdb reanalysed the immunoSEQ multiplex PCR reads using MiXCR and keeps one entry per CDR3 protein. The sample carries about 210,000 distinct CDR3 sequences, 94% recorded once. Sequenced: CD4+ T cells from PBMCs. This rearrangement joins TRBV25-1 to TRBJ2-2; D is perhaps TRBD1 (6 bases). The sequence was collected from a human donor with Susac syndrome. The DNA for the CDR3 is TGTGCCACCGCCTTGACAGGTGCAAACACCGGGGAGCTGTTTTTT. Translated: CATALTGANTGELFF.